The source of this TCR beta chain is a study of T-cell memory formation after mild COVID-19. For the study at large: TCR clusters showed largely donor specificity. Findings of the study overall: Clones shrinking between day 15 and 85 showed a balanced CD4/CD8 split, and those that grew later tilted toward CD4+. Pre-infection memory already had some responding clones, implying cross-reactive memory joined. Mainly CM and EM harbored the contracting CD4+ clones; mainly EMRA harbored the CD8+ ones.

TCRdb processed the 5' RACE reads anew with MiXCR; each CDR3 protein has one entry. The sample holds 300,000 to 400,000 distinct CDR3 sequences, roughly 21% seen once. Germline CDR1 is MNHEY and CDR2 is SMNVEV (reference sequence). The CDR3 has 15 amino acids. The trim removed 8 bases at V and 1 base at J, leaving 6 bases unmatched. This clonotype was observed a few times. Its specificity is not known. Sequencing was performed on PBMCs or a T cell subset sorted from them (not recorded which). The TCR comes from an adult woman who had mild COVID-19 (a few samples of this study predate the infection). Cell type and time point are not known. V and J are TRBV27 and TRBJ2-7, with 12 bases matching TRBD2. This chain's CDR3 is CASSATSGSSYEQYF. The DNA of the CDR3 is TGTGCCAGCTCCGCGACTAGCGGGAGTTCCTACGAGCAGTACTTC.